This TCR beta chain was obtained from a study of OX40 agonist ivuxolimab in advanced cancers. Study-wide points: Circulating CD4+ and CD8+ T cells showed clonal expansion by week 6 at 0.1 to 3.0 mg/kg.

Assay: immunoSEQ multiplex PCR; the TCRdb copy retains only in-frame clones and omits some. The sample shows about 78,000 clones, about 90% of them seen only once. Note on this clone: Antigen unknown.

The source was CD4+ or CD8+ T cells sorted from blood, collected in a trial of the OX40 agonist ivuxolimab. The receptor was derived from an adult with an advanced solid tumor such as melanoma, head and neck, liver or kidney cancer.

In DNA form, the CDR3 reads TGTGCCATCAGTGAGGCAGAAACGAACACTGAAGCTTTCTTT. The encoded protein is CAISEAETNTEAFF. The chain recombines TRBV10-3 with TRBJ1-1, with D uncertain. The CDR3 totals 14 residues. Trimming removed 2 bases at V and 1 base at J, with 8 bases between. The germline CDR1 and CDR2 sequences are ENHRY and SYGVKD.